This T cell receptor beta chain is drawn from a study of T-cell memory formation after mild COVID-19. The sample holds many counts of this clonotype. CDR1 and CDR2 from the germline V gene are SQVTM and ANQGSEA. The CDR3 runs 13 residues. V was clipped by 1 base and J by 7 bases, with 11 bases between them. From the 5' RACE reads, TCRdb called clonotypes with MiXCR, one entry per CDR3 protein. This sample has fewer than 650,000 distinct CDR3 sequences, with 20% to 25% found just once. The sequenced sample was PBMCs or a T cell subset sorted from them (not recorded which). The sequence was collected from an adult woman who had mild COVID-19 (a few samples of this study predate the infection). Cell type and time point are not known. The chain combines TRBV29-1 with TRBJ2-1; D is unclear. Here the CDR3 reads CSVEVLNGNEQFF. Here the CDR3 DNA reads TGCAGCGTTGAAGTTCTTAATGGGAATGAGCAGTTCTTC.